This is a list of T cell receptor beta chains from one sample in a study of T cell responses to AZD1222 COVID-19 vaccine. Assay used: immunoSEQ multiplex PCR; TCRdb lists only in-frame clones, some missing. The sample has approximately 160,000 clones, approximately 90% seen once. The source was peripheral blood, collected on day 0 of AZD1222 vaccination. Receptors were obtained from an adult in good health. Each CDR3 is given with its conserved first and last residue. A D gene is named only where the DNA matches it firmly. Clone size is shown for a subset of rows, as once, few, many or a class of expanded clone.

J | V | size | D | DNA | CDR3
TRBJ2-3 | TRBV5-1 | NA | NA | TGCGCCAGCAGCGCGCAAGCTAGCACAGATACGCAGTATTTT | CASSAQASTDTQYF
TRBJ1-1 | TRBV5-1 | NA | NA | TGCGCCAGCGCAACGTCAGGGTTGGTCACTGAAGCTTTCTTT | CASATSGLVTEAFF
TRBJ1-4 | TRBV11-2 | once | NA | TGTGCCAGCAGCTTCAGGGGCGTTAATGAAAAACTGTTTTTT | CASSFRGVNEKLFF
TRBJ2-4 | TRBV28 | NA | TRBD1 | TGTGCCAGCAGTTTAAGGCAGGGGGCCTGGAACATTCAGTACTTC | CASSLRQGAWNIQYF
TRBJ1-2 | TRBV5-4 | few | NA | TGTGCCAGCAGCTTTCTGACGGGTTTGGGTCCTGTTGGCTATGGCTACACCTTC | CASSFLTGLGPVGYGYTF
TRBJ1-5 | TRBV12-3/TRBV12-4 | NA | NA | TGTGCCAGCAGTTTAGTGGGTCAGCCCCAGCATTTT | CASSLVGQPQHF
TRBJ1-5 | TRBV6-2/TRBV6-3 | NA | TRBD1 | TGTGCCAGCAGTCCAACTGGACAGGGGGGGAAGCCCCAGCATTTT | CASSPTGQGGKPQHF
TRBJ2-7 | TRBV4-2 | NA | NA | TGTGCCAGCAGCCAAGACGGCGAGGACGGATGGAGGGAGCAGTACTTC | CASSQDGEDGWREQYF
TRBJ2-3 | TRBV7-3 | NA | NA | TGTGCCAGCAGCTTAACTCCACCGACTAGCACAGATACGCAGTATTTT | CASSLTPPTSTDTQYF
TRBJ2-1 | TRBV2 | once | NA | TGTGCCAGCAGTGAAGCCCTCGGGTCGAGGGGCCGGAACCCCTACAATGAGCAGTTCTTC | CASSEALGSRGRNPYNEQFF
TRBJ1-6 | TRBV29-1 | NA | NA | TGCAGCGTTGAAGAGGGTAGGGACGGTTCACCCCTCCACTTT | CSVEEGRDGSPLHF
TRBJ1-1 | TRBV7-2 | NA | TRBD1 | TGTGCCAGCAGCTTCGACACATTAGACAGGGTAGCTTTCTTT | CASSFDTLDRVAFF
TRBJ2-5 | TRBV7-3 | NA | NA | TGTGCCAGCAGCCACGGGGGCCCCGAGACCCAGTACTTC | CASSHGGPETQYF
TRBJ2-7 | TRBV11-2 | NA | NA | TGTGCCAGCAGCTTAGGGGGGAGGGAGCAGTACTTC | CASSLGGREQYF
TRBJ1-3 | TRBV6-2/TRBV6-3 | NA | NA | TGTGCCAGCAGTTGGTGGGGCCGCTCTGGAAACACCATATATTTT | CASSWWGRSGNTIYF
TRBJ1-6 | TRBV12-3/TRBV12-4 | NA | NA | TGTGCCAGCAGTTCCAGGGGCAATTCACCCCTCCACTTT | CASSSRGNSPLHF
TRBJ1-3 | TRBV7-3 | NA | NA | TGTGCCAGCAGCTTATTTCCAGGGGCCGGAAACACCATATATTTT | CASSLFPGAGNTIYF
TRBJ2-5 | TRBV2 | NA | NA | TGTGCCAGCAGTCCTACTAGTGTCCAAGAGACCCAGTACTTC | CASSPTSVQETQYF
TRBJ1-2 | TRBV6-2/TRBV6-3 | NA | NA | TGTGCCAGCAGTTACAAGGGGGAAGACTATGGCTACACCTTC | CASSYKGEDYGYTF
TRBJ2-2 | TRBV29-1 | NA | NA | TGCAGCGTTGAAGATCCTGGTCATCCCACCGGGGAGCTGTTTTTT | CSVEDPGHPTGELFF
TRBJ1-5 | TRBV18 | NA | NA | TGTGCCAGCTCACCCACCGGGATAAGAGATCAGCCCCAGCATTTT | CASSPTGIRDQPQHF
TRBJ2-2 | TRBV9 | once | NA | TGTGCCGGACAGTCAAACACCGGGGAGCTGTTTTTT | CAGQSNTGELFF
TRBJ1-2 | TRBV29-1 | NA | TRBD1 | TGCAGCGTTGCTCTGACAGGGAACTATGGCTACACCTTC | CSVALTGNYGYTF
TRBJ1-1 | TRBV2 | NA | NA | TGTGCCAGCCGAGGGGGAACTGAAGCTTTCTTT | CASRGGTEAFF
TRBJ1-2 | TRBV6-5 | NA | TRBD1 | TGTGCCAGCAGTCAAACCGGGACAGGGTATGGCTACACCTTC | CASSQTGTGYGYTF
TRBJ1-5 | TRBV12-3/TRBV12-4 | NA | NA | TGTGCCAGCAGCTTCCTGAAGGATCAGCCCCAGCATTTT | CASSFLKDQPQHF
TRBJ1-1 | TRBV7-2 | NA | NA | TGTGCCAGCAGCCCAGGTCCCGACACTGAAGCTTTCTTT | CASSPGPDTEAFF
TRBJ1-1 | TRBV6-5 | NA | NA | TGTGCCAGCAGTTACTCACAGAACACTGAAGCTTTCTTT | CASSYSQNTEAFF
TRBJ2-3 | TRBV5-4 | NA | TRBD2 | TGTGCCAGCAGCTTGCCAGCGGGGGGAACAGATACGCAGTATTTT | CASSLPAGGTDTQYF
TRBJ2-3 | TRBV19 | NA | TRBD1 | TGTGCCAGTGGGCTCCGAAAAGGGGGCAGGGGAGATACGCAGTATTTT | CASGLRKGGRGDTQYF
TRBJ2-2 | TRBV27 | NA | NA | TGTGCCAGCAGTCGAGAGAACACCGGGGAGCTGTTTTTT | CASSRENTGELFF
TRBJ1-4 | TRBV7-9 | NA | TRBD1 | TGTGCCAGCAGCTTAGGGACCCCTAGGACAGGGCACCTTGAAAAACTGTTTTTT | CASSLGTPRTGHLEKLFF
TRBJ1-5 | TRBV18 | NA | TRBD1 | TGTGCCAGCTCACCATCCGCAGGGGGCGTTCAGCCCCAGCATTTT | CASSPSAGGVQPQHF
TRBJ2-7 | TRBV5-1 | NA | TRBD1 | TGCGCCAGCAGCTTGGCCAGGGGGCCCCACGAGCAGTACTTC | CASSLARGPHEQYF
TRBJ1-1 | TRBV2 | NA | NA | TGTGCCAGTAAGGTCGGGGGTATGAACACTGAAGCTTTCTTT | CASKVGGMNTEAFF
TRBJ1-6 | TRBV18 | NA | NA | TGTGCCAGCTCCCCAATATTAACGGCGGGAGAAAGTTACTCAAATTCACCCCTCCACTTT | CASSPILTAGESYSNSPLHF
TRBJ1-4 | TRBV5-6 | NA | NA | TGTGCCAGCAGCTTGAATAGATTTGCAACTAATGAAAAACTGTTTTTT | CASSLNRFATNEKLFF
TRBJ2-3 | TRBV29-1 | NA | TRBD1 | TGCAGCCCCAGGGGGGACAGGACAACCACAGATACGCAGTATTTT | CSPRGDRTTTDTQYF
TRBJ1-5 | TRBV19 | NA | NA | TGTGCCAGTAGTACCACTTACAATCAGCCCCAGCATTTT | CASSTTYNQPQHF
TRBJ2-1 | TRBV7-9 | once | NA | TGTGCCAGCAGCTTAACTAGCTCCTACAATGAGCAGTTCTTC | CASSLTSSYNEQFF
TRBJ1-4 | TRBV28 | NA | TRBD1 | TGTGCCAGCAGTTTCTATTCAGGGGGAAGGAGTGGAAAACTGTTTTTT | CASSFYSGGRSGKLFF
TRBJ2-1 | TRBV6-5 | NA | NA | TGTGCCAGCGGGCCAAGCCACAATGAGCAGTTCTTC | CASGPSHNEQFF
TRBJ2-6 | TRBV2 | NA | NA | TGTGCCAGCAAAAGGACATCTAGCTCTGGGGCCAACGTCCTGACTTTC | CASKRTSSSGANVLTF
TRBJ1-3 | TRBV7-3 | NA | NA | TGTGCCAGCAGCTTAATTGGGGGGCTAAGTGGAAACACCATATATTTT | CASSLIGGLSGNTIYF
TRBJ2-7 | TRBV6-6 | NA | TRBD1 | TGTGCCAGCAGTTACCGACTTGGACAGGGAGGCTACGAGCAGTACTTC | CASSYRLGQGGYEQYF
TRBJ1-4 | TRBV7-9 | NA | TRBD1 | TGTGCCAGCAGCTCTGGACAGGGCGGAAAACTGTTTTTT | CASSSGQGGKLFF
TRBJ1-2 | TRBV6-6 | NA | NA | TGTGCCAGCCGGGACGGGGCCCTCTATGGCTACACCTTC | CASRDGALYGYTF
TRBJ2-7 | TRBV5-4 | NA | NA | TGTGCCAGCAGCTCTCAGGGTTTTTATGAGCAGTACTTC | CASSSQGFYEQYF
TRBJ1-1 | TRBV28 | NA | NA | TGTGCCAGCAGTTCCTATCTGTCCAGAAAAATGAACACTGAAGCTTTCTTT | CASSSYLSRKMNTEAFF
TRBJ2-1 | TRBV5-6 | NA | NA | TGTGCCAGCAGCTTGGGACGGAGCTCCTACAATGAGCAGTTCTTC | CASSLGRSSYNEQFF